This TCR beta chain was profiled in a study of regulatory T cells in long-lasting Graves disease. Study conclusions and caveats: Favored gene segments in persistent disease were TRBV28, TRBJ1-2 and TRBJ2-5.

The time point: newly diagnosed GD, antithyroid drugs for less than 3 months. Construction of the TCR library relied on RNA isolated from PBMCs. Collection of peripheral blood (roughly 9.3 milliliters) was done using EDTA tubes. Assembly of TCR beta libraries relied on iRepertoire HTBI primers together with Arm-PCR of CDR3 regions. Via MiXCR, TCRdb re-called the multiplex PCR reads, giving one row per CDR3 protein. The data hold 360,000 or so distinct CDR3 sequences, with 16% observed a single time. The CDR3 length is 17 residues. The V gene's germline CDR1 is SGHAT and CDR2 FQNNGV. V was shortened by 1 base and J by 13 bases, with 26 bases between the two germline ends. A note on this clonotype: The target antigen is unknown. A clone one base away is much larger, so this may be a read error.

The sample was also linked to a second study, of T cells in Graves' hyperthyroidism and ophthalmopathy. That source adds: Disease duration under 2 months; hyperthyroidism patients were aged 18 to 65. For the diagnoses, clinical symptoms, serum thyroxine and TRAb, thyroid ultrasound and orbital computed tomography were used.

The starting material was peripheral blood mononuclear cells (PBMCs), obtained at new diagnosis, from a patient treated with antithyroid drugs. The chain employs TRBV11-2 and TRBJ2-1; TRBD2 might be the D (7 bases). The source is a man between 35 and 55 years old with Graves disease. The CDR3 DNA reads TGTGCCAGCAGCTTAGTCGGTGCGGGGGCGCCCCGGGAGACCCAGTTCTTC. This codes for CASSLVGAGAPRETQFF.